A selection of T cell receptor beta chains follows, all from one sample in a study of radiation and T cells in renal cell carcinoma. Repertoires were generated with immunoSEQ multiplex PCR, while TCRdb's copy carries only in-frame clones and drops some. Among about 86,000 clones listed, 70% to 90% were seen once. Source: blood, taken from a patient whose treatment included radiotherapy and nephrectomy. The receptors were sampled from a man between 50 and 59 years old with renal cell carcinoma. Both conserved end residues are part of each CDR3. The D gene is left open where the match is weak. Clone size is shown for a subset of rows, as once, few, many or a class of expanded clone.

D gene	clone size	V gene	J gene	CDR3 protein	CDR3 DNA
NA	NA	TRBV15	TRBJ1-5	CATSRQPGLVHQPQHF	TGTGCCACCAGCAGACAGCCGGGGCTAGTTCATCAGCCCCAGCATTTT
TRBD1	NA	TRBV6-6	TRBJ1-5	CASSYSNRGGNQPQHF	TGTGCCAGCAGTTACTCGAACAGGGGGGGCAATCAGCCCCAGCATTTT
NA	once	TRBV6-1	TRBJ1-5	CASSETLRAGPQHF	TGTGCCAGCTCAGAGACACTTAGAGCTGGGCCCCAGCATTTT
TRBD1	NA	TRBV28	TRBJ2-1	CASRTGTEYNEQFF	TGTGCCAGCAGGACCGGGACAGAATACAATGAGCAGTTCTTC
NA	NA	TRBV5-1	TRBJ2-7	CASSLRDSSYEQYF	TGCGCCAGCAGCTTGAGAGACAGCTCCTACGAGCAGTACTTC
TRBD1	few	TRBV6-5	TRBJ2-7	CASSSGTGPASVHF	TGTGCCAGCAGTTCCGGGACAGGACCCGCCTCAGTGCACTTC
NA	NA	TRBV7-9	TRBJ1-5	CASSEGVQPQHF	TGTGCCAGCAGCGAAGGGGTTCAGCCCCAGCATTTT
NA	NA	TRBV5-1	TRBJ2-1	CASSYRDSNNEQFF	TGCGCCAGCAGCTACCGGGACTCAAACAATGAGCAGTTCTTC
NA	few	TRBV2	TRBJ2-6	CASRGLGQSLGANVLTF	TGTGCCAGCAGGGGGCTGGGACAATCGTTAGGGGCCAACGTCCTGACTTTC
NA	NA	TRBV5-1	TRBJ1-4	CASSRDPTRDEKLFF	TGCGCCAGCAGCCGGGACCCGACGAGGGATGAAAAACTGTTTTTT
NA	few	TRBV30	TRBJ1-1	CAWSTGPRKTEAFF	TGTGCCTGGAGCACGGGACCGCGGAAGACTGAAGCTTTCTTT
NA	NA	TRBV6-6	TRBJ1-4	CASSSEEDQPEKLFF	TGTGCCAGCAGCTCCGAAGAGGATCAGCCTGAAAAACTGTTTTTT
NA	NA	TRBV10-1	TRBJ2-7	CASSYTGTYEQYF	TGCGCCAGCAGCTACACAGGGACCTACGAGCAGTACTTC
NA	NA	TRBV11-3	TRBJ2-1	CASSDFKGPTSYNEQFF	TGTGCCAGCAGCGATTTCAAGGGTCCAACCTCCTACAATGAGCAGTTCTTC
NA	NA	TRBV2	TRBJ1-6	CASSPREGSSSPLHF	TGTGCCAGCAGTCCCAGGGAGGGTTCAAGTTCACCCCTCCACTTT
NA	NA	TRBV27	TRBJ2-1	CASSLSGGPNYNEQFF	TGTGCCAGCAGTTTATCCGGCGGGCCAAACTACAATGAGCAGTTCTTC
TRBD2	NA	TRBV13	TRBJ2-7	CASRPFIAGGPDEQYF	TGTGCCAGCAGACCGTTTATAGCGGGGGGGCCGGACGAGCAGTACTTC
NA	once	TRBV27	TRBJ1-5	CASRTGHQPQHF	TGTGCCAGCCGCACGGGCCATCAGCCCCAGCATTTT
TRBD2	NA	TRBV5-1	TRBJ2-1	CASSSGLDREQFF	TGCGCCAGCAGCTCAGGACTAGATCGTGAGCAGTTCTTC
NA	NA	TRBV18	TRBJ2-2	CASSPWQGIKDTGELFF	TGTGCCAGCTCACCGTGGCAGGGGATTAAGGACACCGGGGAGCTGTTTTTT
TRBD1	NA	TRBV6-1	TRBJ2-1	CASSARTGGYNEQFF	TGTGCCAGCAGCGCCCGGACAGGGGGCTACAATGAGCAGTTCTTC
TRBD2	NA	TRBV10-3	TRBJ2-3	CAISASGGTDTQYF	TGTGCCATCAGTGCTAGCGGGGGTACAGATACGCAGTATTTT
TRBD1	NA	TRBV5-1	TRBJ1-1	CASSDRGNAEAFF	TGCGCCAGCAGCGACAGGGGGAACGCTGAAGCTTTCTTT
NA	once	TRBV6-1	TRBJ2-3	CASSNRLSTDTQYF	TGTGCCAGCAGTAACAGGTTAAGCACAGATACGCAGTATTTT
TRBD2	NA	TRBV9	TRBJ2-5	CASSSSGGGETQYF	TGTGCCAGCAGCTCTAGCGGGGGCGGGGAGACCCAGTACTTC
TRBD2	NA	TRBV10-1	TRBJ2-7	CASSTGSGEGYEQYF	TGCGCCAGCAGTACCGGGTCCGGGGAGGGCTACGAGCAGTACTTC
NA	NA	TRBV7-2	TRBJ1-3	CASSFTGTYSGNTIYF	TGTGCCAGCAGCTTTACCGGGACGTACTCTGGAAACACCATATATTTT
NA	NA	TRBV5-1	TRBJ2-6	CASHPIAGANVLTF	TGCGCCAGCCACCCAATCGCTGGGGCCAACGTCCTGACTTTC
NA	NA	TRBV5-5	TRBJ2-3	CASSSPADTQYF	TGTGCCAGCAGCTCGCCCGCAGATACGCAGTATTTT
NA	NA	TRBV6-1	TRBJ2-7	CASSELWSSYEQYF	TGTGCCAGCAGTGAACTGTGGAGCTCCTACGAGCAGTACTTC
TRBD1	NA	TRBV11-3	TRBJ2-1	CASSSGQGAYNEQFF	TGTGCCAGCAGTTCGGGACAGGGGGCGTACAATGAGCAGTTCTTC